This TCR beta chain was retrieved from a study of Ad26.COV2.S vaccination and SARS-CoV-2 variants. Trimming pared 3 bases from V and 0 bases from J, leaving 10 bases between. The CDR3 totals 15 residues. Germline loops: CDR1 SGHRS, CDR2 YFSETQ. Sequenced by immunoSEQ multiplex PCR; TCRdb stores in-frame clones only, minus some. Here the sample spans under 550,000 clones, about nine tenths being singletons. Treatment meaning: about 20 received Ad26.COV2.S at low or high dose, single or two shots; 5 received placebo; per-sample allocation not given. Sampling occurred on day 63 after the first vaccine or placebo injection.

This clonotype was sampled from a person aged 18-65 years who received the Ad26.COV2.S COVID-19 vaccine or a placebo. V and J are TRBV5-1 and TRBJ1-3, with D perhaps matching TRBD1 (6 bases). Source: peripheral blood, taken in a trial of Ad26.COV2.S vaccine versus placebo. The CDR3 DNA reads TGCGCCAGCAGCTACGACAGGACCTCTGGAAACACCATATATTTT. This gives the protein CASSYDRTSGNTIYF.